A selection of T cell receptor beta chains follows, all from one sample in a study of response to subunit inactivated influenza vaccine. MiXCR, applied by TCRdb to the RT-PCR reads, yields one record per CDR3 protein. The data hold 700,000 to 800,000 distinct CDR3 sequences, with approximately 18% observed a single time. This sample comprised PBMCs from blood, obtained more than 4 days after vaccination. Receptor source: a man in his fifties or sixties who received an inactivated influenza vaccine. CDR3s include the opening cysteine and the closing phenylalanine or tryptophan. Each record gives: D gene, clone size, V gene, CDR3 protein. A D gene is named only where the DNA matches it firmly. Part of the rows lack a size; the others show once, few, many or a class for expanded clones.

d_gene: NA; abundance: few; v_gene: TRBV6-2/TRBV6-3; CDR3aa: CASISRSGANVLTF
d_gene: NA; abundance: NA; v_gene: TRBV7-3; CDR3aa: CASSLTWPGSRVDTQYF
d_gene: NA; abundance: NA; v_gene: TRBV5-1; CDR3aa: CASTLEPPNTGELFF
d_gene: TRBD1; abundance: few; v_gene: TRBV6-1; CDR3aa: CASWRTGTTGANVLTF
d_gene: TRBD1; abundance: few; v_gene: TRBV7-9; CDR3aa: CASSLDRTGPRGYTF
d_gene: TRBD2; abundance: few; v_gene: TRBV6-2/TRBV6-3; CDR3aa: CASRNSGIIYEQYF
d_gene: TRBD2; abundance: NA; v_gene: TRBV6-2/TRBV6-3; CDR3aa: CASSYSNHGGSMETQYF
d_gene: NA; abundance: many; v_gene: TRBV7-2; CDR3aa: CASSSDRNTEAFF
d_gene: NA; abundance: few; v_gene: TRBV27; CDR3aa: CASSPTTGEQYF
d_gene: NA; abundance: NA; v_gene: TRBV12-3/TRBV12-4; CDR3aa: CASSLFGDTDTQYF
d_gene: NA; abundance: NA; v_gene: TRBV4-3; CDR3aa: CASSQTGTPGELFF
d_gene: TRBD2; abundance: many; v_gene: TRBV29-1; CDR3aa: CSVEDSAGGPNEQFF
d_gene: NA; abundance: few; v_gene: TRBV4-2; CDR3aa: CASSPGGDTEAFF
d_gene: NA; abundance: few; v_gene: TRBV24-1; CDR3aa: CATSDLNNVNTGELFF
d_gene: TRBD2; abundance: NA; v_gene: TRBV27; CDR3aa: CASSGLAGEEGQYF
d_gene: TRBD1; abundance: many; v_gene: TRBV10-3; CDR3aa: CAIRKKQGPQETQYF
d_gene: NA; abundance: many; v_gene: TRBV6-1; CDR3aa: CASSKSLVRRGKNTEAFF
d_gene: TRBD2; abundance: few; v_gene: TRBV5-1; CDR3aa: CASSLFRRLAGDNEQFF
d_gene: NA; abundance: NA; v_gene: TRBV5-1; CDR3aa: CASSFRTQYEQYF
d_gene: NA; abundance: few; v_gene: TRBV20-1; CDR3aa: CSASGGDETQYF
d_gene: NA; abundance: NA; v_gene: TRBV12-3/TRBV12-4; CDR3aa: CASSWLSGNTIYF
d_gene: NA; abundance: many; v_gene: TRBV5-5; CDR3aa: CASSPGRAGSDTQYF
d_gene: TRBD2; abundance: few; v_gene: TRBV5-1; CDR3aa: CASRSGGTGTQYF
d_gene: TRBD1; abundance: many; v_gene: TRBV12-3/TRBV12-4; CDR3aa: CASSNRDRGLQGTQYF
d_gene: TRBD2; abundance: many; v_gene: TRBV12-3/TRBV12-4; CDR3aa: CASSQTSGGAIQETQYF
d_gene: NA; abundance: many; v_gene: TRBV12-3/TRBV12-4; CDR3aa: CASSLPRGSFNTGELFF
d_gene: NA; abundance: many; v_gene: TRBV12-3/TRBV12-4; CDR3aa: CASSFSGRINTGELFF
d_gene: TRBD1; abundance: few; v_gene: TRBV29-1; CDR3aa: CSVEVGDRVGKLFF
d_gene: TRBD2; abundance: many; v_gene: TRBV7-2; CDR3aa: CASSLGGLAGAHNEQFF
d_gene: NA; abundance: few; v_gene: TRBV29-1; CDR3aa: CSVAEQMNTEAFF
d_gene: NA; abundance: NA; v_gene: TRBV7-9; CDR3aa: CASIFVVFGGSYNEQFF
d_gene: NA; abundance: NA; v_gene: TRBV7-2; CDR3aa: CASRIGATNEKLFF
d_gene: TRBD2; abundance: NA; v_gene: TRBV20-1; CDR3aa: CSAQGLAGTYNEQFF
d_gene: TRBD1; abundance: many; v_gene: TRBV12-3/TRBV12-4; CDR3aa: CASSDVNRGRAFF
d_gene: NA; abundance: many; v_gene: TRBV5-1; CDR3aa: CASSLRAVNTEAFF
d_gene: TRBD2; abundance: few; v_gene: TRBV20-1; CDR3aa: CSAFAGGHEQFF
d_gene: NA; abundance: few; v_gene: TRBV29-1; CDR3aa: CSVEDGVLDTQYF
d_gene: TRBD2; abundance: many; v_gene: TRBV29-1; CDR3aa: CSARTSEGYNEQFF
d_gene: NA; abundance: few; v_gene: TRBV6-1; CDR3aa: CASTEFSGDYNEQFF
d_gene: TRBD1; abundance: few; v_gene: TRBV29-1; CDR3aa: CSVVLTGDNQPQHF
d_gene: TRBD2; abundance: NA; v_gene: TRBV9; CDR3aa: CASSSGGYTGELFF
d_gene: NA; abundance: NA; v_gene: TRBV6-2/TRBV6-3; CDR3aa: CASSSYRDFQPQHF
d_gene: NA; abundance: few; v_gene: TRBV12-3/TRBV12-4; CDR3aa: CASSDEGSYTDTQYF
d_gene: NA; abundance: many; v_gene: TRBV29-1; CDR3aa: CSVEDRSKPNTEAFF
d_gene: NA; abundance: few; v_gene: TRBV4-3; CDR3aa: CASSQDRQTSYEQYF
d_gene: NA; abundance: NA; v_gene: TRBV20-1; CDR3aa: CSARGDATNEKLFF
d_gene: NA; abundance: NA; v_gene: TRBV29-1; CDR3aa: CSVADGSCEQYF
d_gene: NA; abundance: NA; v_gene: TRBV6-2/TRBV6-3; CDR3aa: CASTGTGANVLTF
d_gene: TRBD1; abundance: few; v_gene: TRBV4-1; CDR3aa: CASSPFGTGGADTQYF
d_gene: NA; abundance: NA; v_gene: TRBV20-1; CDR3aa: CSTPKGETQYF
d_gene: NA; abundance: few; v_gene: TRBV4-3; CDR3aa: CASSHLGGPYNEQFF
d_gene: TRBD2; abundance: NA; v_gene: TRBV4-3; CDR3aa: CASSQDVGLAEGLEQYF
d_gene: NA; abundance: many; v_gene: TRBV20-1; CDR3aa: CSASQSGWYEQYF
d_gene: NA; abundance: few; v_gene: TRBV20-1; CDR3aa: CSASSPSTGNQPQHF
d_gene: NA; abundance: NA; v_gene: TRBV4-3; CDR3aa: CASSQERTVNTEAFF
d_gene: NA; abundance: NA; v_gene: TRBV25-1; CDR3aa: CASSEISSSETQYF
d_gene: NA; abundance: many; v_gene: TRBV10-3; CDR3aa: CAISEIFDYWGTGELFF
d_gene: NA; abundance: many; v_gene: TRBV12-3/TRBV12-4; CDR3aa: CASSPGPSRNYGYTF
d_gene: NA; abundance: NA; v_gene: TRBV5-6; CDR3aa: CASSLPGTSGANVLTF
d_gene: NA; abundance: few; v_gene: TRBV20-1; CDR3aa: CSARLDPNSPLHF